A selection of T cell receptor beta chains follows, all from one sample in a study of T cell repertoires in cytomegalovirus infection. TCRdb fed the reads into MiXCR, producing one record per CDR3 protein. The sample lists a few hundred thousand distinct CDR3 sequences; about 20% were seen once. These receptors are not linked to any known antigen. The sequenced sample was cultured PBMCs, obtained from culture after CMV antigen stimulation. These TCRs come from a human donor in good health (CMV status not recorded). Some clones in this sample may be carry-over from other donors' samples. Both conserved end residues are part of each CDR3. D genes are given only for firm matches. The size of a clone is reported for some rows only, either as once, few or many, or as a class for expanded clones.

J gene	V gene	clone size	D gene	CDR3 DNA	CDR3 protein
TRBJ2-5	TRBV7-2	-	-	TGTGCCAGCAGCTTACTGATAAGGGAGACCCAGTACTTC	CASSLLIRETQYF
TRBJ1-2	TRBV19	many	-	TGTGCCAGTAGTTTCCGGATATCAGTCCCCTATGGCTACACCTTC	CASSFRISVPYGYTF
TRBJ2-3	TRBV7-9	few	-	TGTGCCAGCAGCTTAGCATTCCGGAGAGATACGCAGTATTTT	CASSLAFRRDTQYF
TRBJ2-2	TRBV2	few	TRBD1	TGTGCCAGCAGATTAACGACAGGGTCCGGGGAGCTGTTTTTT	CASRLTTGSGELFF
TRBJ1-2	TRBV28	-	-	TGTGCCACCCGTAACAGGAATGGCTACACCTTC	CATRNRNGYTF
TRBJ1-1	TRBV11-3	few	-	TGTGCCAGCACCCTGGGGGCTGAAGCTTTCTTT	CASTLGAEAFF
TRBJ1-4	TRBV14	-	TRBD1	TGTGCCAGCAGCCCCCCGACAGGGAGGAGGGAAAAACTGTTTTTT	CASSPPTGRREKLFF
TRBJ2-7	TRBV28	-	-	TGTGCCAGCAGTTTCCCGGGACTTTACTACGAGCAGTACTTC	CASSFPGLYYEQYF
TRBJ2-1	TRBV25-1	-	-	TGTGCCAGCAGTGAATTCGGGGGGCAGCAGGACAATGAGCAGTTCTTC	CASSEFGGQQDNEQFF
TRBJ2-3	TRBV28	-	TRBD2	TGTGCCAGCAGTTCGGCGGGAGTTTTGGCAGATACGCAGTATTTT	CASSSAGVLADTQYF
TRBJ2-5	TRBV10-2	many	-	TGCGCCAGCAGCGGGAGTGGAGGGTGGGAGACCCAGTACTTC	CASSGSGGWETQYF
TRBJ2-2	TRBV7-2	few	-	TGTGCCAGCAGCCCCGGCGGACAATGGACCGGGGAGCTGTTTTTT	CASSPGGQWTGELFF
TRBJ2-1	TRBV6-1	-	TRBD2	TGTGCCAGCATTAGGGGACTAGCGGGAGGAAATGAGCAGTTCTTC	CASIRGLAGGNEQFF
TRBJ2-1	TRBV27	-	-	TGTGCCAGCAGTTTATTCAGGATTGGGGGCAATGAGCAGTTCTTC	CASSLFRIGGNEQFF
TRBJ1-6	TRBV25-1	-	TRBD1	TGTGCCAGCAGTGAACGGACAGGTTATAATTCACCCCTCCACTTT	CASSERTGYNSPLHF
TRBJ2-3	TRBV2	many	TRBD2	TGTGCCAGCAGTCGGGGGGAGGGCACAGATACGCAGTATTTT	CASSRGEGTDTQYF
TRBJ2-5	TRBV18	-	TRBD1	TGTGCCAGCTCACCACTTGCCCGACAGGGCGGGGAGACCCAGTACTTC	CASSPLARQGGETQYF
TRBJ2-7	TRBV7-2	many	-	TGTGCCAGCAGCTTAGGTCCAGGCCTGACCTACGAGCAGTACTTC	CASSLGPGLTYEQYF
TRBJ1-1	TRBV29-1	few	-	TGCAGCGTTGATGTGGGCCGTTATTACACTGAAGCTTTCTTT	CSVDVGRYYTEAFF
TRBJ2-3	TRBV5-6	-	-	TGTGCCAGCAACCCCAACAGGGTTACAGATACGCAGTATTTT	CASNPNRVTDTQYF
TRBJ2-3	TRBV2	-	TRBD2	TGTGCCAGCAGTGAATATGCTAGCGGGGCCCCAGATACGCAGTATTTT	CASSEYASGAPDTQYF
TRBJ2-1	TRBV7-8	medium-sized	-	TGTGCCAGCAGCTTAATCGGCGGTGAGCAGTTCTTC	CASSLIGGEQFF
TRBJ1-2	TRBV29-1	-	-	TGCAGCGTTGAGTCATCCTATGGCTACACCTTC	CSVESSYGYTF
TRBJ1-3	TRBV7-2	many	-	TGTGCCAGCAGCTACCAACAGGGACCTGGAAACACCATATATTTT	CASSYQQGPGNTIYF
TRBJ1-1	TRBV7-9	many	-	TGTGCCAGCAGCTTTATGTCTTCCCAGGAAACTGAAGCTTTCTTT	CASSFMSSQETEAFF
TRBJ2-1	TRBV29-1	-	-	TGCAGCGTGGATGGGACTCCCCGTCGTCGTGAGCAGTTCTTC	CSVDGTPRRREQFF
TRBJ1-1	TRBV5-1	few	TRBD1	TGCGCCAGCAGCTTGGATGCACAGGGGGCGGGAACTGAAGCTTTCTTT	CASSLDAQGAGTEAFF
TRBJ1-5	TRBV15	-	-	TGTGCCACCAGCAGAGTACAGGATAGCAATCAGCCCCAGCATTTT	CATSRVQDSNQPQHF
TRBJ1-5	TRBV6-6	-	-	TGTGCCAGCAGTCCCCTCGGGGGTAATCAGCCCCAGCATTTT	CASSPLGGNQPQHF
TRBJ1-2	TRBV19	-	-	TGTGCCAGTAGTATAGATCCCTCGAGGACGGACTACTATGGCTACACCTTC	CASSIDPSRTDYYGYTF
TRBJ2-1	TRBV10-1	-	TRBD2	TGCGCCAGCGCGGAAACTAGCGGGAGCAATGAGCAGTTCTTC	CASAETSGSNEQFF
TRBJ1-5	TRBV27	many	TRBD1	TGTGCCAGCAGCCGGACAGGGGTAAATCAGCCCCAGCATTTT	CASSRTGVNQPQHF
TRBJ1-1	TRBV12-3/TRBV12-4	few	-	TGTGCCAGCAGTTTTTTACAGAACACTGAAGCTTTCTTT	CASSFLQNTEAFF
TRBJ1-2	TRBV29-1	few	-	TGCAGCGCAGGCCCTGAAGGAGGCTATGGCTACACCTTC	CSAGPEGGYGYTF
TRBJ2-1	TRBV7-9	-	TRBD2	TGTGCCAGCAGCTTCGTGTTGGGACTAGCGAATGAGCAGTTCTTC	CASSFVLGLANEQFF
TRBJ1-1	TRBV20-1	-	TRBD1	TGCAGTGCTAGAGATTGGAGGAGACAGGGGAACACTGAAGCTTTCTTT	CSARDWRRQGNTEAFF
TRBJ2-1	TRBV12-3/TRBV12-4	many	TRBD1	TGTGCCAGCAGTCCCCGACAGGGGGCGTTGAATGAGCAGTTCTTC	CASSPRQGALNEQFF
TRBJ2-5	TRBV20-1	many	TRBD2	TGCAGTGCTAGCCTGACTAGCGGGAGAGGAGAGACCCAGTACTTC	CSASLTSGRGETQYF
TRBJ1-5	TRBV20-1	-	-	TGCAGTGCTAGAGAGGGCTGGGGCAGGGTCAATGTTTCGGGTCAGCCCCAGCATTTT	CSAREGWGRVNVSGQPQHF
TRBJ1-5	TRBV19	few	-	TGTGCCAGTACCCCGACAGTCCTCAATTCTTCCCCCCAGCATTTT	CASTPTVLNSSPQHF
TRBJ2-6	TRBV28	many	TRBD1	TGTGCCAGCAGTTTGAGACAGGGTCGGGCCAACGTCCTGACTTTC	CASSLRQGRANVLTF
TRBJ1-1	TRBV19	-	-	TGTGCCAGTAGTCTCGGGACGGCCGGCGGGACTGAAGCTTTCTTT	CASSLGTAGGTEAFF
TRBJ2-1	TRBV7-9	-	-	TGTGCCAGCAGCCTACAGGGTGCTCTTGATGAGCAGTTCTTC	CASSLQGALDEQFF
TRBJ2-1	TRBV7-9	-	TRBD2	TGTGCCAGCAGCCCTCGACTAGCGGGAGACCAGTTCTTC	CASSPRLAGDQFF
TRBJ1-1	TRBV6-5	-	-	TGTGCCAGCAGTTACGCCAGGCGAAGCCATACCCGAACTGAAGCTTTCTTT	CASSYARRSHTRTEAFF
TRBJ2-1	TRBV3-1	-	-	TGTGCCAGCAGTCCCCCTTCCGGAGAGGGCAATGAGCAGTTCTTC	CASSPPSGEGNEQFF
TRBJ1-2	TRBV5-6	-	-	TGTGCCAGCAGCTTGAACTTCGGGGGGGCCGGCGGCTACACCTTC	CASSLNFGGAGGYTF
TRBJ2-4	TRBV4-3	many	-	TGCGCCAGCAGCCATTGGGAGCGGGAAAACATTCAGTACTTC	CASSHWERENIQYF
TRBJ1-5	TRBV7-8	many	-	TGTGCCAGCAGCCTCGTGAGACAGGTTGGCAATCAGCCCCAGCATTTT	CASSLVRQVGNQPQHF
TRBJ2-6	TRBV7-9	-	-	TGTGCCAGCAGCCCCGTAATGTCCAACGTCCTGACTTTC	CASSPVMSNVLTF
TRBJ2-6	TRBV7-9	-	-	TGTGCCAGCAGCTTTCGGCAGGAAACCCCGTCTGGGGCCAACGTCCTGACTTTC	CASSFRQETPSGANVLTF
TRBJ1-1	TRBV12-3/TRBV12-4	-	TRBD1	TGTGCCAGCAGCCATGACAGGGAGGACACTGAAGCTTTCTTT	CASSHDREDTEAFF
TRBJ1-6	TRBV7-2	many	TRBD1	TGTGCCAGCAGCTTAGCAGGGGGCGGACTTGGATCGAATTCACCCCTCCACTTT	CASSLAGGGLGSNSPLHF
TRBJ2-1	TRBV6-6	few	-	TGTGCCAGCAGTTATGGGTCGGAGTATCTCCCCTACAATGAGCAGTTCTTC	CASSYGSEYLPYNEQFF
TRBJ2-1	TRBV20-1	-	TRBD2	TGCAGTGCTAGAGTGATACTAGCGGGAGAGGTCAATGAGCAGTTCTTC	CSARVILAGEVNEQFF
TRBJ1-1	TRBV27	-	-	TGTGCCAGCAGAATAGGACGGATTAACACTGAAGCTTTCTTT	CASRIGRINTEAFF
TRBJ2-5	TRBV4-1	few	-	TGCGCCAGCAGCCAAGGTGCGAGGGGGACGGAGACCCAGTACTTC	CASSQGARGTETQYF
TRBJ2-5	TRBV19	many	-	TGTGCCAGTAGTATAGTCTCAGGGAACCAAGAGACCCAGTACTTC	CASSIVSGNQETQYF
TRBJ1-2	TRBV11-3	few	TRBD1	TGTGCCAGCCGTGGGAGACAGGGGACTAGTAGAGACTATGGCTACACCTTC	CASRGRQGTSRDYGYTF